The clone carrying this T cell receptor beta chain was counted a few times. These data are taken from a study of sequential checkpoint blockade in melanoma. Overall study: First-line arms were nivolumab then ipilimumab, or the reverse, randomized 1:1. Both treatment sequences were followed by maintenance nivolumab.

Indicated treatment: randomized to nivolumab then ipilimumab (arm A) or the reverse (arm B). Sorted cells were live CD3+CD8+, lacking CD19 and CD56, from PBMCs. V gave up 1 base and J gave up 4 bases, with 12 bases separating them. CDR3 length equals 15 residues. The germline CDR1 and CDR2 sequences are SGHKS and YYEKEE (reference sequence). The table came from immunoSEQ multiplex PCR; TCRdb's copy has only in-frame clones and leaves some out. The sample has over 3,000 clones, 57% seen once. The TCR was taken from a human patient with melanoma. Some clones in this sample may be carry-over from other donors' samples. Sequencing was performed on CD8+ T cells sorted from blood (inferred from file names), taken from a patient given nivolumab and ipilimumab in sequence. The chain employs TRBV5-5 and TRBJ1-5, with unresolved D. The chain's CDR3 is CASSLLSGYNQPQHF. For the CDR3, the DNA is TGTGCCAGCAGCTTGTTGTCCGGGTATAATCAGCCCCAGCATTTT.